This is a list of T cell receptor beta chains from one sample in a study of cytomegalovirus exposure and HLA in healthy donors. Produced via immunoSEQ multiplex PCR; TCRdb's table is partial and in-frame only. This repertoire shows under 250,000 clones, 85% to 90% found once; its top ten account for 2.5% to 3%. Sequencing was performed on PBMCs. The origin of the receptors is a man between 18 and 35 years old in good health and CMV-seronegative. Each CDR3 is given without its conserved first and last residue. Fields, in order: V gene, D gene, J gene, CDR3 protein. D genes are given only for firm matches.

v_call: TRBV28; d_call: TRBD1; j_call: TRBJ2-7; cdr3_aa: ASSPGTGISYEQY
v_call: TRBV28; d_call: .; j_call: TRBJ1-1; cdr3_aa: ASSLIRGSGNTEAF
v_call: TRBV6-6; d_call: TRBD1; j_call: TRBJ1-5; cdr3_aa: ASNLQGAHQPQH
v_call: TRBV29-1; d_call: TRBD2; j_call: TRBJ2-7; cdr3_aa: SAGRGGPEQY
v_call: TRBV28; d_call: TRBD2; j_call: TRBJ2-7; cdr3_aa: ASTRGGVTDEQY
v_call: TRBV5-1; d_call: .; j_call: TRBJ2-2; cdr3_aa: ASSSRGGARNTGELF
v_call: TRBV28; d_call: TRBD2; j_call: TRBJ2-1; cdr3_aa: ASSLFRGGYNEQF
v_call: TRBV7-3; d_call: .; j_call: TRBJ2-5; cdr3_aa: ASSPGQPQETQY
v_call: TRBV5-6; d_call: .; j_call: TRBJ2-3; cdr3_aa: ASSLIFRQGTDTQY
v_call: TRBV4-2; d_call: TRBD2; j_call: TRBJ2-1; cdr3_aa: ASSQDASGSGNEQF
v_call: TRBV2; d_call: .; j_call: TRBJ1-2; cdr3_aa: ASSQTGQYGYT
v_call: TRBV7-9; d_call: TRBD2; j_call: TRBJ2-3; cdr3_aa: ASSLGASGRDTQY
v_call: TRBV28; d_call: TRBD1; j_call: TRBJ1-2; cdr3_aa: ASRPIGQEANYGYT
v_call: TRBV30; d_call: TRBD2; j_call: TRBJ2-1; cdr3_aa: ARHGAGVDEQF
v_call: TRBV5-1; d_call: .; j_call: TRBJ2-2; cdr3_aa: ASSFLYANTGELF
v_call: TRBV7-9; d_call: .; j_call: TRBJ2-1; cdr3_aa: ASSPYYLGNEQF
v_call: TRBV5-4; d_call: TRBD1; j_call: TRBJ1-2; cdr3_aa: ASRLGVGTGFYGYT
v_call: TRBV6-6; d_call: TRBD1; j_call: TRBJ1-2; cdr3_aa: ATSVGQGRTYGYT
v_call: TRBV28; d_call: .; j_call: TRBJ2-7; cdr3_aa: ASNGLPYEQY
v_call: TRBV29-1; d_call: TRBD2; j_call: TRBJ2-1; cdr3_aa: SARLTSGGAGRNEQF
v_call: TRBV7-2; d_call: TRBD2; j_call: TRBJ2-7; cdr3_aa: ASTIGGLAGDNEQY
v_call: TRBV27; d_call: .; j_call: TRBJ2-4; cdr3_aa: ASSLSGQPSQY
v_call: TRBV29-1; d_call: TRBD1; j_call: TRBJ2-3; cdr3_aa: SVRASWTGETDTQY
v_call: TRBV18; d_call: .; j_call: TRBJ1-2; cdr3_aa: ASSAGTQYGYT
v_call: TRBV6-6; d_call: TRBD1; j_call: TRBJ1-2; cdr3_aa: ASSEDRAYGYT
v_call: TRBV15; d_call: TRBD2; j_call: TRBJ2-3; cdr3_aa: ATSRRSGGADTQY